The 20 T cell receptor beta chains below were found in one sample sequenced in a study of cytomegalovirus exposure and HLA in healthy donors. PCR was performed using 60 Vbeta and 13 Jbeta primers. Using immunoSEQ multiplex PCR, the repertoire was profiled, and TCRdb retains in-frame clones only, with some absent. The sample lists 150,000 to 200,000 clones; 75% were seen once. The specimen was PBMCs. The origin of the receptors is a woman between 40 and 55 years old in good health and CMV-seropositive.

The CDR3 DNA reads TGTGCCAGTAGTAAGGGAAGACAGGGGAACTATGGCTACACCTTC. Amino acid sequence: CASSKGRQGNYGYTF. The chain joins TRBV19 to TRBJ1-2; 8 nucleotides align to TRBD1. The CDR3 totals 15 residues. CDR1 LNHDA and CDR2 SQIVND come from the germline V gene (reference sequence). The ends lost 4 bases at V and 2 bases at J; junction bases unmatched: 6. The full variable domain, with the rest looked up from reference TRBV19 and TRBJ1-2, is DGGITQSPKYLFRKEGQNVTLSCEQNLNHDAMYWYRQDPGQGLRLIYYSQIVNDFQKGDIAEGYSVSREKKESFPLTVTSAQKNPTAFYLCASSKGRQGNYGYTFGSGTRLTVV.

This clone occurred a few times. CDR3 coding DNA: TGTGCCAGCAGTCTAGGGGGAATTCAGCCCCAGCATTTT. This gives the protein CASSLGGIQPQHF. This chain joins TRBV28 and TRBJ1-5, with D possibly TRBD1 on 6 matching bases. Deletions cut 5 bases from V and 6 bases from J, with 11 bases between. Germline assignment: CDR1 MDHEN and CDR2 SYDVKM. The CDR3 has 13 amino acids.

This clone was picked up a small number of times. The chain joins TRBV7-2 to TRBJ1-1, with TRBD1 identical over 8 bases. The V gene end was trimmed by 5 bases and the J gene end by 5 bases; junction bases not matched to a gene: 10. CDR1 and CDR2 from the germline V gene are SGHTA and FQGNSA. The CDR3 is made up of 15 amino acids. The CDR3 sequence is CASSIPRGRYTEAFF. CDR3 DNA: TGTGCCAGCAGCATACCCAGGGGGCGGTATACTGAAGCTTTCTTT.

The chain recombines TRBV2 with TRBJ2-5; no clear D gene. The DNA end lines up better with TRBJ2-7; the J call may be wrong. Germline CDR1 reads SNHLY; CDR2 reads FYNNEI. The CDR3 runs 14 residues. CDR3 DNA: TGTGCCAGCAGTGAATCCAGGTTGCCCTACGAGCAGTACTTC. It encodes CASSESRLPYEQYF.

This chain joins TRBV21-1 and TRBJ1-4. TRBV21-1 is a recognized pseudogene. The CDR3 consists of 15 residues. CDR3 residues: CASSKPRCFNEKLFF. The CDR3 DNA sequence: TGTGCCAGCAGCAAACCACGGTGCTTTAATGAAAAACTGTTTTTT.

This clone was picked up one time. V and J are TRBV19 and TRBJ2-7, with unresolved D. The CDR3 length is 14 residues. The V end was cut by 5 bases, the J end by 0 bases, with 11 bases between. CDR1 LNHDA and CDR2 SQIVND come from the germline V gene (reference sequence). The chain's CDR3 is CASSLGSYSYEQYF. CDR3 nucleotides: TGTGCCAGTAGTTTAGGTTCCTACTCCTACGAGCAGTACTTC.

This clone came up many times. The chain couples TRBV10-1 to TRBJ1-2, with no clear D. The V end lost 5 bases, the J end lost 7 bases, and 17 bases lay between the germline ends. CDR3 length equals 14 residues. CDR1 is WNHNN, CDR2 SYGVQD, per germline (reference sequence). The CDR3 loop reads CASSPGIRSAGYTF. The CDR3 DNA reads as TGCGCCAGCAGTCCCGGGATCCGTAGCGCTGGCTACACCTTC.

The chain carries TRBV7-9 and TRBJ2-3; D is perhaps TRBD2 (6 bases). This CDR3 has 17 residues. V was pared by 1 base and J by 0 bases, with 14 bases between. Germline CDR1 is SEHNR and CDR2 is FQNEAQ (reference sequence). DNA for the CDR3: TGTGCCAGCAGCTTAGTTCCTAGCGACCCGAGCACAGATACGCAGTATTTT. It encodes CASSLVPSDPSTDTQYF. The full variable domain, rest sourced from reference TRBV7-9 and TRBJ2-3, is DTGVSQNPRHKITKRGQNVTFRCDPISEHNRLYWYRQTLGQGPEFLTYFQNEAQLEKSRLLSDRFSAERPKGSFSTLEIQRTEQGDSAMYLCASSLVPSDPSTDTQYFGPGTRLTVL.

The chain has TRBV9 and TRBJ2-3; the D gene is possibly TRBD2 (6 bases). CDR1 is SGDLS and CDR2 is YYNGEE in the germline V gene. This CDR3 spans 16 amino acids. The germline V and J ends were trimmed by 4 bases and 0 bases, with 15 bases remaining between them. The CDR3: CASSPLPSASTDTQYF. In DNA form, the CDR3 reads TGTGCCAGCAGCCCCCTCCCTAGCGCTAGCACAGATACGCAGTATTTT. Full variable domain (outside the CDR3, taken from reference TRBV9 and TRBJ2-3): DSGVTQTPKHLITATGQRVTLRCSPRSGDLSVYWYQQSLDQGLQFLIQYYNGEERAKGNILERFSAQQFPDLHSELNLSSLELGDSALYFCASSPLPSASTDTQYFGPGTRLTVL.

The table lists this clone with a count of one. The rearrangement uses TRBV7-9 and TRBJ2-5, with 9 positions matching TRBD1. This CDR3 has 16 amino acids. From germline, CDR1 is SEHNR and CDR2 FQNEAQ (reference sequence). J was trimmed by 5 bases and V by 0 bases; bases with no gene match: 7. As DNA, the CDR3 is TGTGCCAGCAGCTTAGCGCTTTCAGGACAGGGGGAGACCCAGTACTTC. Translating it yields CASSLALSGQGETQYF.

The rearrangement uses TRBV2 and TRBJ1-2; D is possibly TRBD1 (6 bases). V lost 6 bases and J lost 0, with 14 bases in between. The CDR3 extends over 15 amino acids. The germline V gene has CDR1 SNHLY and CDR2 FYNNEI. Written as DNA, the CDR3 is TGTGCCAGCAGAGCAGGGGTGGAGGCTAACTATGGCTACACCTTC. Encoded protein: CASRAGVEANYGYTF.

This clone was found a few times. V usage is TRBV29-1 and J usage is TRBJ2-1, with 7 bases identical to TRBD1. In germline, CDR1 is SQVTM, CDR2 ANQGSEA. Trimming removed 5 bases from V and 0 bases from J; junction bases left unmatched: 4. The CDR3 length is 14 residues. CDR3: CSVPGTDSYNEQFF. The CDR3 DNA sequence: TGCAGCGTTCCTGGGACAGACTCCTACAATGAGCAGTTCTTC.

This clone has a single count. This chain links TRBV10-3 with TRBJ2-3; 11 bases are shared with TRBD2. The CDR3 totals 16 residues. CDR1 is ENHRY, CDR2 SYGVKD, per germline. Trimming at V came to 1 base and at J to 1 base, leaving 1 base not matched to a gene. CDR3 region: CAISELAGGGTDTQYF. The CDR3 region has the DNA TGTGCCATCAGTGAGTTAGCGGGAGGGGGCACAGATACGCAGTATTTT.

The genes are TRBV28 and TRBJ2-1; TRBD2 might be the D (6 bases). There are 15 residues in the CDR3. V was clipped by 4 bases and J by 3 bases, with 13 bases between them. Per the germline V gene, CDR1 is MDHEN and CDR2 is SYDVKM. The DNA for the CDR3 is TGTGCCAGCAGTTCAGGAGGGACTGTCTACAATGAGCAGTTCTTC. This translates into CASSSGGTVYNEQFF.

The chain has TRBV27 and TRBJ2-7; D remains unclear. V lost 1 base and J 2 bases, leaving 15 bases between the germline ends. The CDR3 consists of 16 residues. CDR1 and CDR2 from the germline V gene are MNHEY and SMNVEV (reference sequence). CDR3 nucleotides: TGTGCCAGCAGTTTATTTATAGGCGGCAGCCCCTACGAGCAGTACTTC. Encoded protein: CASSLFIGGSPYEQYF.

On this clone: Other nucleotide sequences from this sample produce the same CDR3. V is TRBV6-5 and J is TRBJ1-1, with D maybe TRBD1 (6 bases). There are 16 residues in the CDR3. Per the germline V gene, CDR1 is MNHEY and CDR2 is SVGAGI. V gave up 4 bases and J gave up 5 bases, with 20 bases separating them. The CDR3 loop is CASSSASRGSWTEAFF. The CDR3, as DNA: TGTGCCAGCAGTTCAGCATCCAGGGGATCGTGGACTGAAGCTTTCTTT.

The J gene is TRBJ1-1, the V gene TRBV11-2; D remains unclear. CDR1 and CDR2 (germline): SGHAT, FQNNGV. The CDR3 is 14 amino acids. Between the trimmed V and J ends, which lost 1 base and 3 bases, there was a span of 9 bases. The DNA of the CDR3 is TGTGCCAGCAGCTTAGGATTCCGGGACACTGAAGCTTTCTTT. It yields the protein CASSLGFRDTEAFF. The full variable domain, completed using reference TRBV11-2 and TRBJ1-1, is EAGVAQSPRYKIIEKRQSVAFWCNPISGHATLYWYQQILGQGPKLLIQFQNNGVVDDSQLPKDRFSAERLKGVDSTLKIQPAKLEDSAVYLCASSLGFRDTEAFFGQGTRLTVV.

The gene calls are TRBV28 and TRBJ2-6; D remains ambiguous. This CDR3 contains 13 residues. V was pared by 5 bases and J by 0 bases, with 2 bases between. Germline CDR1 and CDR2: MDHEN and SYDVKM. Here the CDR3 reads CASSLSGANVLTF. CDR3 sequence (DNA): TGTGCCAGCAGTCTCTCTGGGGCCAACGTCCTGACTTTC.

This rearrangement joins TRBV28 to TRBJ2-3; TRBD2 is a possible D gene (5 bases). Per germline, CDR1 MDHEN and CDR2 SYDVKM. V lost 5 bases, J lost 2 bases, and 23 bases lay in between. The CDR3 has 18 residues. The CDR3 DNA reads TGTGCCAGCAGTCCAATACCCCCTCTTGAAGGACTCACAGATACGCAGTATTTT. This translates into CASSPIPPLEGLTDTQYF.

The chain recombines TRBV2 with TRBJ2-5; 10 bases are a match to TRBD2. The CDR3 sequence is 12 residues long. J was trimmed by 5 bases and V by 6 bases; bases with no gene match: 0. Germline loops: CDR1 SNHLY, CDR2 FYNNEI. CDR3 sequence: CASRGLAETQYF. CDR3 nucleotides: TGTGCCAGCAGGGGACTAGCGGAGACCCAGTACTTC.